This T cell receptor beta chain was obtained from a study of regulatory T cells in long-lasting Graves disease. The table lists this clonotype with many counts. V was trimmed by 5 bases and J by 4 bases, leaving 11 bases between them. The CDR3 has 14 residues. The time point: persistent/refractory GD, antithyroid drugs over 5 years with positive TRAb. Researchers made the TCR library from RNA that was extracted from PBMCs. Arm-PCR of CDR3 regions and iRepertoire HTBI primers were used to build TCR beta libraries. One entry per CDR3 protein, called by TCRdb with MiXCR from the multiplex PCR reads. The data contain 400,000 to 500,000 distinct CDR3 sequences, 20% of them singletons.

J is TRBJ2-2 and V is TRBV12-3 or TRBV12-4; D possibly corresponds to TRBD2 (6 bases). The sample consisted of peripheral blood mononuclear cells (PBMCs), taken when the disease was refractory, from a patient treated with antithyroid drugs. This clonotype was sampled from a female donor with Graves disease. This CDR3 is CASSTGVGTGELFF. The CDR3 DNA is TGTGCCAGCAGTACGGGAGTTGGCACCGGGGAGCTGTTTTTT.